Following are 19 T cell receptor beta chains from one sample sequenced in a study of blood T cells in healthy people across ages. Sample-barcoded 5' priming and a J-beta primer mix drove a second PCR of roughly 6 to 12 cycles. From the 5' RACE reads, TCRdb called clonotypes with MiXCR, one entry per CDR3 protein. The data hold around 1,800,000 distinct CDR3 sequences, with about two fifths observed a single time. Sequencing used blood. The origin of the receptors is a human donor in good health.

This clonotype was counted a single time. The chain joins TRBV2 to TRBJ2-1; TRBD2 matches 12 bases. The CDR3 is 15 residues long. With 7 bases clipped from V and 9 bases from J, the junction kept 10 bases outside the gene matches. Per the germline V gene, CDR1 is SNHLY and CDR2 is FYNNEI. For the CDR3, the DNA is TGTGCCAGCACTCCTTGGACTAGCGGGGTAGGTGAGCAGTTCTTC. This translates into CASTPWTSGVGEQFF. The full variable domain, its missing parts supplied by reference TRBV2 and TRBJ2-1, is EPEVTQTPSHQVTQMGQEVILRCVPISNHLYFYWYRQILGQKVEFLVSFYNNEISEKSEIFDDQFSVERPDGSNFTLKIRSTKLEDSAMYFCASTPWTSGVGEQFFGPGTRLTVL.

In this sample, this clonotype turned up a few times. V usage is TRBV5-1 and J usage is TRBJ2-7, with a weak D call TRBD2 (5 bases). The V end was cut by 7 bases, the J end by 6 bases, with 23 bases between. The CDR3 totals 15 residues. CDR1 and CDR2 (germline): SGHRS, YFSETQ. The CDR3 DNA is TGCGCCAGCCAGGATCGCGTCCCTCCAAGCGGCGAGCAGTACTTC. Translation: CASQDRVPPSGEQYF.

The CDR3 nucleotides are TGTGCCATCAGCGACCCGACAGAGCCTTACGAGCAGTACTTC. It encodes CAISDPTEPYEQYF. The chain links TRBV10-3 to TRBJ2-4, with D possibly being TRBD1 (5 bases). The assigned J gene may be wrong: the sequence end matches TRBJ2-7 better. Looked up from germline, CDR1 is ENHRY and CDR2 is SYGVKD. This CDR3 is 14 amino acids long.

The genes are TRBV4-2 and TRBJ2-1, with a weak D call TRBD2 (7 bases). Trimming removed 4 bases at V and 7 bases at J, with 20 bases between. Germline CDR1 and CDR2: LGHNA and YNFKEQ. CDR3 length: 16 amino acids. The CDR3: CASSPEGGGHWNEQFF. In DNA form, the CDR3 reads TGTGCCAGCAGCCCCGAAGGGGGGGGCCACTGGAATGAGCAGTTCTTC.

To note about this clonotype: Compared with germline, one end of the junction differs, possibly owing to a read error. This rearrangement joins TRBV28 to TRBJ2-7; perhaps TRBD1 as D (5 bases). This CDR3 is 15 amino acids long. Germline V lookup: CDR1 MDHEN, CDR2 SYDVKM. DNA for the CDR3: TGTGCCAGCAACCTTAGGGGATTTCGGTCCTACGAGCAGGACTTC. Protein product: CASNLRGFRSYEQDF. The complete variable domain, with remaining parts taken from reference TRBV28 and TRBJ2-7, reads DVKVTQSSRYLVKRTGEKVFLECVQDMDHENMFWYRQDPGLGLRLIYFSYDVKMKEKGDIPEGYSVSREKKERFSLILESASTNQTSMYLCASNLRGFRSYEQDFGPGTRLTVT.

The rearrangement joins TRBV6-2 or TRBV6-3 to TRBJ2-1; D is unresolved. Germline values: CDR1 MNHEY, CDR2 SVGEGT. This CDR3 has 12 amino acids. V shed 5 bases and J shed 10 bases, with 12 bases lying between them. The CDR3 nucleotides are TGTGCCAGCAGTACAAACCTAGGGGAGCAGTTCTTC. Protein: CASSTNLGEQFF.

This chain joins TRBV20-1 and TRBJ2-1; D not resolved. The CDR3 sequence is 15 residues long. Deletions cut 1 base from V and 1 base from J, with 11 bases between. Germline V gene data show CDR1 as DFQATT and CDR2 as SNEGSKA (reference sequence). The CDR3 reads CSARVGGQSYNEQFF. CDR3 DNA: TGCAGTGCTAGAGTAGGTGGGCAATCCTACAATGAGCAGTTCTTC.

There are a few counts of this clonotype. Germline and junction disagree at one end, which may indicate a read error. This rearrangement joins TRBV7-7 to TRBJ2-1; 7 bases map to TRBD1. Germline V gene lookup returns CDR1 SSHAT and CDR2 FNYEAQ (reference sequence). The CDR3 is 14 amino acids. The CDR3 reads CASSLGGRGHEQFF. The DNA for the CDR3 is TGTGCTAGCAGCTTAGGGGGCAGGGGTCATGAGCAGTTCTTC.

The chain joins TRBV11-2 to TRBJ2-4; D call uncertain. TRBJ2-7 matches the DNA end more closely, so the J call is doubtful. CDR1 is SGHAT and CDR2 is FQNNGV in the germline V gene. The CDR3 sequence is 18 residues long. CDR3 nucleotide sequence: TGTGCCAGCAGCTTATGGCAAACGGGCAGGATCAGCTCCTACGAGCAGTACTTC. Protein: CASSLWQTGRISSYEQYF.

This CDR3 is CASSYDRDGIDEQYF. CDR3 nucleotide sequence: TGTGCCAGCAGTTATGACAGGGACGGGATTGACGAGCAGTACTTC. V and J are TRBV6-2 or TRBV6-3 and TRBJ2-7, with 7 bases aligning to TRBD1. The CDR3 has 15 residues. CDR1 is MNHEY and CDR2 is SVGEGT in the germline V gene. J lost 5 bases, V lost 3 bases, and 10 bases had no gene match.

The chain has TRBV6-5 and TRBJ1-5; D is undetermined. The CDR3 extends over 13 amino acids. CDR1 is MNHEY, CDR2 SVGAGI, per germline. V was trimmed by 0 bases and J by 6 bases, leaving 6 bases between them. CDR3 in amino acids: CASSYSSGQPQHF. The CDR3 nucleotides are TGTGCCAGCAGTTACTCCTCGGGTCAGCCCCAGCATTTT.

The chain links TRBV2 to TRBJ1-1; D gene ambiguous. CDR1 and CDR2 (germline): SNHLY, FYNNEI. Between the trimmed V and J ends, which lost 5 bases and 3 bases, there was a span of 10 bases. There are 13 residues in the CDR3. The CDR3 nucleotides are TGTGCCAGCAGTCCCGAGACGGACACTGAAGCTTTCTTT. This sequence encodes CASSPETDTEAFF.

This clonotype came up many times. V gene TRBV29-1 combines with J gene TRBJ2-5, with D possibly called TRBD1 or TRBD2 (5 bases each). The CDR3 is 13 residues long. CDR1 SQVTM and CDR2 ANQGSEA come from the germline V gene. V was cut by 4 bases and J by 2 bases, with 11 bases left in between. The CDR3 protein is CSVGDGFQETQYF. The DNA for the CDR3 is TGCAGCGTTGGGGACGGATTTCAAGAGACCCAGTACTTC. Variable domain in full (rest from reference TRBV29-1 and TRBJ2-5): SAVISQKPSRDICQRGTSLTIQCQVDSQVTMMFWYRQQPGQSLTLIATANQGSEATYESGFVIDKFPISRPNLTFSTLTVSNMSPEDSSIYLCSVGDGFQETQYFGPGTRLLVL.

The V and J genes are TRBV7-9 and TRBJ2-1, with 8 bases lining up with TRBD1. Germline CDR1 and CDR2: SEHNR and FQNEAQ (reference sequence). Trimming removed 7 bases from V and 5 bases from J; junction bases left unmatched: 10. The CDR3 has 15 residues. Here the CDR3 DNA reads TGTGCCAGCATCGAGGCGGGACAGGTGGACAATGAGCAGTTCTTC. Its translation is CASIEAGQVDNEQFF.

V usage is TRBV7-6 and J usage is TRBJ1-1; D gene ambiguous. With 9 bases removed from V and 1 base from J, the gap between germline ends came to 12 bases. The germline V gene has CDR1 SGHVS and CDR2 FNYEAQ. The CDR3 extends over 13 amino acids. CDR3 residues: CASASDTNTEAFF. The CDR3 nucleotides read TGTGCCAGTGCAAGCGATACGAACACTGAAGCTTTCTTT.

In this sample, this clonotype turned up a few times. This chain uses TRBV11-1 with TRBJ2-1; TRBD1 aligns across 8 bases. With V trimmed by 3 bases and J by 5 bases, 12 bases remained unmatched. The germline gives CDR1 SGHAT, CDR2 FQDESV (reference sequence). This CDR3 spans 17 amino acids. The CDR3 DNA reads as TGTGCCAGCAGCTTCGGTTCCGGGACAGGTAGGGACAATGAGCAGTTCTTC. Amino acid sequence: CASSFGSGTGRDNEQFF.

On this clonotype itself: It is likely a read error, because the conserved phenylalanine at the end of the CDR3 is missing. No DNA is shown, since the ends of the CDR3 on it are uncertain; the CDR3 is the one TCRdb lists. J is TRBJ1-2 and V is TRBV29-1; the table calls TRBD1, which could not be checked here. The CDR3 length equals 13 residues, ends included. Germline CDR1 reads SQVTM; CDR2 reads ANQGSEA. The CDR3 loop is CSVGTGSPLGYTC.

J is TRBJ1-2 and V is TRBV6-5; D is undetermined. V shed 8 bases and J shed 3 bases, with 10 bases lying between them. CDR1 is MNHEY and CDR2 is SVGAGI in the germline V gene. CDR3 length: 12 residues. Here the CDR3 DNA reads TGTGCCAGCCGTAGGTGGGACTATGGCTACACCTTC. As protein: CASRRWDYGYTF.

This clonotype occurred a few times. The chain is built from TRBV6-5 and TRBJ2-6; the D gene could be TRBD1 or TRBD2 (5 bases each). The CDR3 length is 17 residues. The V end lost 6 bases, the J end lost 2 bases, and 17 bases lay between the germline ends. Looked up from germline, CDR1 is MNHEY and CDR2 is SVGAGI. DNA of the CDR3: TGTGCCAGCAGCTACCAATCAGGGAGTACTGGGGCCAACGTCCTGACTTTC. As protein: CASSYQSGSTGANVLTF.